A single sample is the source of the 28 T cell receptor beta chains below, sequenced in a study of cytomegalovirus exposure and HLA in healthy donors. PCR was performed using 60 Vbeta and 13 Jbeta primers. The protocol was immunoSEQ multiplex PCR, while the TCRdb copy is restricted to in-frame clones and leaves out a portion. This sample has some 190,000 clones; 70% to 80% occur once, and the top ten carry 1.6%. Sequenced sample: PBMCs. The receptors shown here come from a woman aged 45-65 years in good health and CMV-seronegative.

This chain connects TRBV2 to TRBJ1-4; no clear D. CDR1 is SNHLY and CDR2 is FYNNEI in the germline V gene. Trimming took off 10 bases at V and 8 bases at J, with 14 bases between the two ends. This CDR3 comprises 12 residues. The CDR3 spells CATDGGREKLFF. The CDR3 region has the DNA TGTGCCACCGACGGAGGGCGAGAAAAACTGTTTTTT. Supplemented by reference TRBV2 and TRBJ1-4, the full variable domain reads EPEVTQTPSHQVTQMGQEVILRCVPISNHLYFYWYRQILGQKVEFLVSFYNNEISEKSEIFDDQFSVERPDGSNFTLKIRSTKLEDSAMYFCATDGGREKLFFGSGTQLSVL.

The V and J genes are TRBV27 and TRBJ1-6; 7 nucleotides agree with TRBD1. The V segment lost 5 bases and the J segment 5 bases; nucleotides outside the gene matches: 6. The length of the CDR3 is 15 residues. Germline V gene lookup returns CDR1 MNHEY and CDR2 SMNVEV (reference sequence). In DNA, the CDR3 is TGTGCCAGCAGTATCGGACAGGTTAATAATTCACCCCTCCACTTT. This encodes CASSIGQVNNSPLHF.

V gene TRBV4-3 combines with J gene TRBJ2-3; D unresolved. V was clipped by 0 bases and J by 2 bases, with 6 bases between them. The CDR3 is made up of 14 amino acids. Per germline, CDR1 LGHNA and CDR2 YSLEER. CDR3 in DNA: TGCGCCAGCAGCCAAGATACATTCACAGATACGCAGTATTTT. Translation gives CASSQDTFTDTQYF.

Concerning this clone: Other DNA sequences in this specimen translate into the identical CDR3. The chain employs TRBV18 and TRBJ1-1; D possibly corresponds to TRBD1 (6 bases). This CDR3 has 14 amino acids. V lost 2 bases, J lost 0 bases, and 7 bases lay in between. In germline, CDR1 is KGHSH, CDR2 LQKENI. In DNA form, the CDR3 reads TGTGCCAGCTCACCAGACAGGCTGAACACTGAAGCTTTCTTT. Translation: CASSPDRLNTEAFF.

The genes are TRBV5-4 and TRBJ1-1; D is uncertain. The V gene lost 1 base and the J gene lost 3 bases, with 13 bases spanning the gap. The CDR3 is 15 residues long. CDR1 SGHNT and CDR2 YYREEE come from the germline V gene (reference sequence). The CDR3: CASSLPGREDTEAFF. The CDR3 DNA reads TGTGCCAGCAGCTTGCCCGGGCGGGAGGACACTGAAGCTTTCTTT.

The V call is TRBV4-2, the J call TRBJ2-7, with 9 bases matching TRBD2. V shed 1 base, J shed 3 bases, and the junction held 10 bases outside the gene matches. Germline V gene sequence: CDR1 LGHNA, CDR2 YNFKEQ. CDR3 length: 17 amino acids. CDR3 residues: CASSQVRVSGSIYEQYF. CDR3 sequence (DNA): TGTGCCAGCAGCCAAGTGAGAGTTAGCGGGAGCATCTACGAGCAGTACTTC.

This rearrangement joins TRBV21-1 to TRBJ1-6. TRBV21-1 is a pseudogene. CDR3 size: 17 residues. The CDR3 spells CASSKTVRRSYNSPLHF. CDR3 nucleotides: TGTGCCAGCAGCAAAACGGTTAGGAGGTCCTATAATTCACCCCTCCACTTT.

The V gene is TRBV6-6, the J gene TRBJ2-5, with a possible D match to TRBD2 (5 bases). Germline V gives CDR1 MNHNY, CDR2 SVGAGI (reference sequence). The CDR3 contains 15 residues. V was cut by 0 bases and J by 5 bases, with 13 bases left in between. The CDR3 DNA reads as TGTGCCAGCAGTTACTCCCTAGAAGGCGGGGAGACCCAGTACTTC. It encodes CASSYSLEGGETQYF.

The chain couples TRBV29-1 to TRBJ1-1; D gene ambiguous. The length of the CDR3 is 11 residues. Germline CDR1 reads SQVTM; CDR2 reads ANQGSEA. The V gene lost 2 bases and the J gene lost 6 bases, with 7 bases spanning the gap. CDR3 bases: TGCAGCGTTGAAAGTACGGCTGAAGCTTTCTTT. Protein product: CSVESTAEAFF.

This chain links TRBV4-3 with TRBJ1-2, with D hard to call. Trimming left V 1 base short and J 3 bases short, with 9 bases between. Germline V gives CDR1 LGHNA, CDR2 YSLEER. The CDR3 has 14 residues. The CDR3 is CASSQVTGDYGYTF. CDR3 sequence (DNA): TGCGCCAGCAGCCAAGTAACCGGTGACTATGGCTACACCTTC.

V and J are TRBV28 and TRBJ2-3, with no clear D. CDR3 length equals 14 residues. Germline assignment: CDR1 MDHEN and CDR2 SYDVKM. Trimming removed 2 bases at V and 2 bases at J, with 8 bases between. CDR3 sequence (DNA): TGTGCCAGCAGTTTAACCGCTAACACAGATACGCAGTATTTT. It yields the protein CASSLTANTDTQYF. The entire variable domain, with the rest obtained from reference TRBV28 and TRBJ2-3, is as follows: DVKVTQSSRYLVKRTGEKVFLECVQDMDHENMFWYRQDPGLGLRLIYFSYDVKMKEKGDIPEGYSVSREKKERFSLILESASTNQTSMYLCASSLTANTDTQYFGPGTRLTVL.

The rearrangement joins TRBV6-4 to TRBJ1-2; perhaps TRBD1 as D (6 bases). This CDR3 has 14 residues. With 8 bases removed from V and 5 bases from J, the gap between germline ends came to 18 bases. Per the germline V gene, CDR1 is MRHNA and CDR2 is SNTAGT. DNA of the CDR3: TGTGCCAGCGCGTACCGGGACCAGGGGTATGGCTACACCTTC. As protein: CASAYRDQGYGYTF.

V usage is TRBV29-1 and J usage is TRBJ2-2; tentative D call: TRBD1 (7 bases). This CDR3 is built from 12 residues. The ends were cut back, 7 bases at V and 13 bases at J, with 19 bases in the middle. CDR1 SQVTM and CDR2 ANQGSEA come from the germline V gene. The CDR3 region is CSARRQGGLLFF. The CDR3, as DNA: TGCAGCGCAAGACGACAGGGAGGTTTGCTGTTTTTT.

V and J are TRBV28 and TRBJ1-5; D call uncertain. Trimming removed 2 bases at V and 2 bases at J, with 13 bases between. The germline gives CDR1 MDHEN, CDR2 SYDVKM. This CDR3 comprises 16 residues. Written as DNA, the CDR3 is TGTGCCAGCAGTTTAGGTCTCCCCGGAGGCAATCAGCCCCAGCATTTT. This encodes CASSLGLPGGNQPQHF.

V usage is TRBV13 and J usage is TRBJ2-1; TRBD2 might be the D (7 bases). The length of the CDR3 is 16 residues. Germline lookup yields CDR1 PRHDT and CDR2 FYEKMQ (reference sequence). Trimming shortened V by 4 bases and J by 4 bases, and 17 bases separated the two germline ends. The CDR3 DNA follows: TGTGCCAGCAGCTCAAGGGGGGGACGGAGATACAATGAGCAGTTCTTC. Its translation is CASSSRGGRRYNEQFF.

This chain connects TRBV2 to TRBJ1-5; no clear D gene. Trimming removed 3 bases at V and 3 bases at J, with 9 bases between. The CDR3 is made up of 14 amino acids. The V gene's germline CDR1 is SNHLY and CDR2 FYNNEI. CDR3 sequence: CASSEFLYNQPQHF. The CDR3 coding sequence is TGTGCCAGCAGTGAGTTCCTTTACAATCAGCCCCAGCATTTT.

The chain is built from TRBV7-2 and TRBJ2-5; D is uncertain. The CDR3 is made up of 13 amino acids. Looked up from germline, CDR1 is SGHTA and CDR2 is FQGNSA. Trimming took 6 bases from V and 4 from J, leaving 12 bases between them. The CDR3 DNA is TGTGCCAGCAGTCCCCCCGAGGCAGAGACCCAGTACTTC. This gives the protein CASSPPEAETQYF.

The gene calls are TRBV10-3 and TRBJ1-2; 11 bases are shared with TRBD1. In germline, CDR1 is ENHRY, CDR2 SYGVKD. Trimming took 4 bases from V and 7 from J; bases not matched to a gene: 2. The CDR3 totals 13 residues. The CDR3 region has the DNA TGTGCCATCAGTGGGACAGGGGGCGTTGGCTACACCTTC. Translation gives CAISGTGGVGYTF.

The CDR3: CASSNELQGLDYGYTF. CDR3 bases: TGTGCCAGCAGCAACGAACTACAGGGTTTGGACTATGGCTACACCTTC. The V gene is TRBV5-8, the J gene TRBJ1-2, with D perhaps TRBD1 (6 bases). Germline-derived CDR1 and CDR2 are SGHTS and YDEGEE. The V end was cut by 4 bases, the J end by 3 bases, with 19 bases between. The CDR3 runs 16 residues.

This rearrangement joins TRBV2 to TRBJ1-1, with 7 bases aligning to TRBD1. V shed 6 bases, J shed 2 bases, and the junction held 6 bases outside the gene matches. Germline loops: CDR1 SNHLY, CDR2 FYNNEI. The CDR3 length is 14 residues. Here the CDR3 reads CASRGDSPNTEAFF. The CDR3 nucleotides are TGTGCCAGCAGGGGGGACAGCCCTAACACTGAAGCTTTCTTT. The full variable domain, completed using reference TRBV2 and TRBJ1-1, is EPEVTQTPSHQVTQMGQEVILRCVPISNHLYFYWYRQILGQKVEFLVSFYNNEISEKSEIFDDQFSVERPDGSNFTLKIRSTKLEDSAMYFCASRGDSPNTEAFFGQGTRLTVV.

The chain employs TRBV7-9 and TRBJ2-1, with D maybe TRBD2 (5 bases). V was pared by 5 bases and J by 5 bases, with 16 bases between. This CDR3 contains 15 residues. From germline, CDR1 is SEHNR and CDR2 FQNEAQ (reference sequence). CDR3 nucleotides: TGTGCCAGCAGCCTTACGGGGAATCCCAACAATGAGCAGTTCTTC. It yields the protein CASSLTGNPNNEQFF.

The chain joins TRBV5-1 to TRBJ2-5; 8 bases map to TRBD2. Germline loops: CDR1 SGHRS, CDR2 YFSETQ. This CDR3 contains 14 residues. Trimming cost V 5 bases and J 2 bases; bases outside gene matches: 5. The CDR3 coding sequence is TGCGCCAGCAGGGCAGGGACTAGACAAGAGACCCAGTACTTC. Protein: CASRAGTRQETQYF.

The chain has TRBV27 and TRBJ1-6; D unresolved. The germline V and J ends were trimmed by 7 bases and 0 bases, with 10 bases remaining between them. This CDR3 contains 15 residues. Germline lookup yields CDR1 MNHEY and CDR2 SMNVEV (reference sequence). CDR3 nucleotide sequence: TGTGCCAGCAAACAAACGAACTCCTATAATTCACCCCTCCACTTT. Its protein is CASKQTNSYNSPLHF.

A note on this clone: Germline is not matched at one junction end, which may reflect a read error. This chain links TRBV7-9 with TRBJ2-2, with 8 nucleotides matching TRBD2. Germline CDR1 reads SEHNR; CDR2 reads FQNEAQ (reference sequence). The length of the CDR3 is 18 residues. The CDR3 bases are TGTTCCAGCACCTTAGACTGGAGCGGGAGAAGACACACCGGGGAGCTGTTTTTT. Protein sequence: CSSTLDWSGRRHTGELFF.

V usage is TRBV5-1 and J usage is TRBJ2-3; the match to TRBD1 covers 7 bases. The V gene end was trimmed by 7 bases and the J gene end by 3 bases; junction bases not matched to a gene: 14. Germline V gene lookup returns CDR1 SGHRS and CDR2 YFSETQ. This CDR3 has 16 amino acids. In DNA, the CDR3 is TGCGCCAGCGGCCCTCAACAGGGGTTTACGACAGATACGCAGTATTTT. The encoded protein is CASGPQQGFTTDTQYF.

J is TRBJ1-2 and V is TRBV14; D is uncertain. V shed 1 base and J shed 7 bases, with 22 bases lying between them. The germline V gene encodes CDR1 SGHDN and CDR2 FVKESK. CDR3 length equals 17 residues. CDR3 residues: CASSQGRGPSLSRGYTF. In nucleotides, the CDR3 is TGTGCCAGCAGCCAAGGACGAGGTCCGTCCCTTTCCCGTGGCTACACCTTC.

The rearrangement links TRBV9 to TRBJ1-4; TRBD1 aligns across 7 bases. The germline CDR1 and CDR2 sequences are SGDLS and YYNGEE. Losses at the gene ends were 4 bases for V and 5 bases for J; bases not matched to a gene: 8. This CDR3 contains 15 residues. The DNA of the CDR3 is TGTGCCAGCAGCATGCGACAGGGCTCCAATGAAAAACTGTTTTTT. Its translation: CASSMRQGSNEKLFF.

The rearrangement joins TRBV4-2 to TRBJ2-4; D may be TRBD2 (7 bases). The germline gives CDR1 LGHNA, CDR2 YNFKEQ. CDR3 length equals 21 residues. Trimming pared 1 base from V and 0 bases from J, leaving 25 bases between. The CDR3 DNA is TGTGCCAGCAGCCAAGGAGGGGGGGGGTTGGGAACTCTCCTAGCCAAAAACATTCAGTACTTC. Translating gives CASSQGGGGLGTLLAKNIQYF.